This entry is about one TCR beta chain. Its antigen is currently unknown. This same CDR3 is encoded by further DNA sequences in the sample. Those who donated, Caucasian adults without exception, all lived in Nashville, Tennessee. CD4+ cells were split into CD45RA+ naive and CD45RA-negative memory subsets. This sample was taken from a study of shared clonotypes between healthy human individuals. V was shortened by 6 bases and J by 0 bases, with 8 bases between the two germline ends. This CDR3 region has 13 residues. The germline gives CDR1 MNHNS, CDR2 SASEGT. At the deep level, the assay was run. Assay used: immunoSEQ multiplex PCR; TCRdb lists only in-frame clones, some missing. The data contain 2 million to 3 million clones, more than 85% of them singletons. Points from the study as a whole: Sharing of clonotypes among donors was expected to vary with sequencing depth.

This clonotype was sampled from a man aged 18 to 30 in good health. Some clones in this sample may be carry-over from other donors' samples. The sequencing sample was made of naive CD4+ T cells from PBMCs. Subset reported: CD45RA+ positively selected. This rearrangement joins TRBV6-1 to TRBJ1-1; tentatively, D is TRBD1 (6 bases). CDR3 amino acids: CASRDSLNTEAFF. DNA of the CDR3: TGTGCCAGCAGGGACAGCTTGAACACTGAAGCTTTCTTT.